This T cell receptor beta chain was captured by sequencing in a study of T cells after yellow fever vaccination. Study findings and constraints: The secondary response showed a weaker magnitude and a faster peak, day 5 versus 15. Primary-vaccination clones mostly resurfaced post-booster (nearly 97% CD4, about 87% CD8).

This CDR3 spans 15 amino acids. V lost 3 bases to trimming and J lost 4 bases, with 15 bases between them. This clonotype was seen a handful of times. Its specificity is unknown. TCRdb analysed the 5' RACE reads with MiXCR anew, one entry per CDR3 protein. The table shows hundreds of thousands of distinct CDR3 sequences, with more than 9% occurring only once. The clonotype comes from a man aged 30 to 39 who received the YFV17D yellow fever vaccine. Sequences were derived from PBMCs, sampled on the day of the yellow fever booster vaccination. V gene TRBV12-3 or TRBV12-4 combines with J gene TRBJ2-5; weak D call: TRBD2 (6 bases). In DNA form, the CDR3 reads TGTGCCAGCAGTTTGTACGGAGGGCCAGGAGAGACCCAGTACTTC. This gives the protein CASSLYGGPGETQYF.